The 2 T cell receptor beta chains reported below all come from one sample, sequenced in a study of blood T cell repertoires in COVID-19. Repertoires were generated with immunoSEQ multiplex PCR, while TCRdb's copy carries only in-frame clones and drops some. The profile shows approximately 140,000 clones, about three quarters of them singletons. Material: peripheral blood. These receptors were collected from an elderly man with acute or convalescent COVID-19.

This sequence joins TRBV27 and TRBJ2-7; tentatively, D is TRBD1 (5 bases). Per the germline V gene, CDR1 is MNHEY and CDR2 is SMNVEV (reference sequence). The CDR3 spans 15 residues. With 0 bases removed from V and 4 bases from J, the gap between germline ends came to 13 bases. The CDR3 protein is CASSLSARGLYEQYF. The CDR3 DNA sequence: TGTGCCAGCAGTTTATCGGCTAGGGGCCTGTACGAGCAGTACTTC.

V usage is TRBV3-1 (or the pseudogene TRBV3-2) and J usage is TRBJ2-7; TRBD1 matches 7 bases. Germline CDR1 LGHDT, CDR2 YNNKEL (reference sequence). J was trimmed by 2 bases and V by 3 bases; bases with no gene match: 4. This CDR3 has 14 amino acids. CDR3 bases: TGTGCCAGCAGCCACCGGGACAGCGCCTACGAGCAGTACTTC. The encoded protein is CASSHRDSAYEQYF.